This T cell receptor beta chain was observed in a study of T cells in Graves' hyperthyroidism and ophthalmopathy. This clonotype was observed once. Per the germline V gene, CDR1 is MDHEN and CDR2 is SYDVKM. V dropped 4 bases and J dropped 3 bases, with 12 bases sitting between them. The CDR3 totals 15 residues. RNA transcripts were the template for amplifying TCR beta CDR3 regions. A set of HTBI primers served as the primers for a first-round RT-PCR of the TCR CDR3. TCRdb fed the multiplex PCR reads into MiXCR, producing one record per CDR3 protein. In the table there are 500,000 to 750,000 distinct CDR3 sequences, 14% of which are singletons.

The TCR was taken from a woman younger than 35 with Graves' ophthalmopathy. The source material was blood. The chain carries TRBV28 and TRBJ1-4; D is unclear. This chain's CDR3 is CASSSRTRANEKLFF. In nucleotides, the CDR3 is TGTGCCAGCAGTTCCAGGACGCGCGCTAATGAAAAACTGTTTTTT.